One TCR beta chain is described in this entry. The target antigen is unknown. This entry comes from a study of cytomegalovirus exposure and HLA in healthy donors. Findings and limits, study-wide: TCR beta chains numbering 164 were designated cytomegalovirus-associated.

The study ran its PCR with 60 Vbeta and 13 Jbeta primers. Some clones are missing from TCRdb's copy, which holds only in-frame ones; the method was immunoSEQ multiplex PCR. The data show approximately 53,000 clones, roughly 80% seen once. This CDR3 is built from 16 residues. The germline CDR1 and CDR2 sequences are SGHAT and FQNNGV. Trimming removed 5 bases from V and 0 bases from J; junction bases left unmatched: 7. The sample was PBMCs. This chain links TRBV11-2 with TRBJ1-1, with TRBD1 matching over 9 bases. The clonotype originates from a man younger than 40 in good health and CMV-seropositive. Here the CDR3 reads CASSPVTGGVNTEAFF. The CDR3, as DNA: TGTGCCAGCAGCCCGGTGACAGGGGGAGTGAACACTGAAGCTTTCTTT.